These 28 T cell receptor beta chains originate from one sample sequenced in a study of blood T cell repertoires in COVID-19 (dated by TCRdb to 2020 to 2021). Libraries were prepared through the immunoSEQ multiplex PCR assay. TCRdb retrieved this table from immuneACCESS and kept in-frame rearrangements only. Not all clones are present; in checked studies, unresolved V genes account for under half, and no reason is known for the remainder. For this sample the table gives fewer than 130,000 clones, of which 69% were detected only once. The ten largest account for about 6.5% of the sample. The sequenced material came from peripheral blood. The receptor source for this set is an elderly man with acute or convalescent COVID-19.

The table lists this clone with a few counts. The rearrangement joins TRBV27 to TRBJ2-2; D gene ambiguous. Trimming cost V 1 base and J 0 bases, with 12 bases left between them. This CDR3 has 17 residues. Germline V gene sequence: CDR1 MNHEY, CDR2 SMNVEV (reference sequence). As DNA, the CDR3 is TGTGCCAGCAGTTTATATGGCACGACAACGAACACCGGGGAGCTGTTTTTT. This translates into CASSLYGTTTNTGELFF.

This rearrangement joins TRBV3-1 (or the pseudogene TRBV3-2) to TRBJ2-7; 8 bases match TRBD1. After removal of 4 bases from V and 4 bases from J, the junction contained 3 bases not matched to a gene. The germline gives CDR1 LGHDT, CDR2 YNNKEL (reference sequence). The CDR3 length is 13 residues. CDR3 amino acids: CASSLQGAYEQYF. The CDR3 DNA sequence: TGTGCCAGCAGCCTTCAGGGGGCGTACGAGCAGTACTTC.

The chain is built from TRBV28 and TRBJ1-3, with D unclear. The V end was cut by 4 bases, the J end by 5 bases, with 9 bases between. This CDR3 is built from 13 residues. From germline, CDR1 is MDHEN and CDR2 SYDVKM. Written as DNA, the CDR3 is TGTGCCAGCAGTTCTCCTATGAGAAACACCATATATTTT. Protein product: CASSSPMRNTIYF.

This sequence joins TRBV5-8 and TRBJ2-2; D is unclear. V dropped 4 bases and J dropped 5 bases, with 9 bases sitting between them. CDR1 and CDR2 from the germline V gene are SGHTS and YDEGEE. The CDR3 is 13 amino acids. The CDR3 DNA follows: TGTGCCAGCAGCCGCACTTATACCGGGGAGCTGTTTTTT. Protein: CASSRTYTGELFF.

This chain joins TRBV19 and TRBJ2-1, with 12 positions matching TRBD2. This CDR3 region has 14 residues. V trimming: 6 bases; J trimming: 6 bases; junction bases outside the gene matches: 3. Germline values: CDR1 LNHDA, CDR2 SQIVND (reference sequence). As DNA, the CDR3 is TGTGCCAGTAGCAGACTAGCGGGAGTCAATGAGCAGTTCTTC. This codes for CASSRLAGVNEQFF. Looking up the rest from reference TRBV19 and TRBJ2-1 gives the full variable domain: DGGITQSPKYLFRKEGQNVTLSCEQNLNHDAMYWYRQDPGQGLRLIYYSQIVNDFQKGDIAEGYSVSREKKESFPLTVTSAQKNPTAFYLCASSRLAGVNEQFFGPGTRLTVL.

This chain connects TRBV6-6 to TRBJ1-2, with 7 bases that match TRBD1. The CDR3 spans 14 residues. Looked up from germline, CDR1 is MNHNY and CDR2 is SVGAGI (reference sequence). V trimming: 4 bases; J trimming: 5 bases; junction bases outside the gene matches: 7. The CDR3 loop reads CASSSSGTDYGYTF. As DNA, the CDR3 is TGTGCCAGCAGTTCGTCCGGGACAGATTATGGCTACACCTTC.

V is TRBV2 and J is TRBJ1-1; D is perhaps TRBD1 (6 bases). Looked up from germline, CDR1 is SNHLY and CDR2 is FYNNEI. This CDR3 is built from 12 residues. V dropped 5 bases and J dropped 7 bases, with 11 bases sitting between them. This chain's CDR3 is CASSLQGIEAFF. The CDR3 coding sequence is TGTGCCAGCAGTCTACAGGGAATTGAAGCTTTCTTT.

CDR3 protein: CASSLRLRLAGDTYEQYF. The CDR3 region has the DNA TGTGCCAGCAGCTTACGCCTTAGACTAGCGGGAGATACCTACGAGCAGTACTTC. The rearrangement joins TRBV7-2 to TRBJ2-7, with 12 bases identical to TRBD2. With V trimmed by 2 bases and J by 2 bases, 10 bases remained unmatched. CDR1 is SGHTA and CDR2 is FQGNSA in the germline V gene. This CDR3 spans 18 amino acids. Supplemented by reference TRBV7-2 and TRBJ2-7, the full variable domain reads GAGVSQSPSNKVTEKGKDVELRCDPISGHTALYWYRQSLGQGLEFLIYFQGNSAPDKSGLPSDRFSAERTGGSVSTLTIQRTQQEDSAVYLCASSLRLRLAGDTYEQYFGPGTRLTVT.

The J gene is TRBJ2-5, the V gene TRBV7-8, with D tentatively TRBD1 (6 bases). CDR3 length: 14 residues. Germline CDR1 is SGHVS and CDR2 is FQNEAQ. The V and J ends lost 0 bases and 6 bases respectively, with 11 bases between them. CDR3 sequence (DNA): TGTGCCAGCAGCTTAGCGGGCAGGGGCAAGACCCAGTACTTC. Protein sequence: CASSLAGRGKTQYF.

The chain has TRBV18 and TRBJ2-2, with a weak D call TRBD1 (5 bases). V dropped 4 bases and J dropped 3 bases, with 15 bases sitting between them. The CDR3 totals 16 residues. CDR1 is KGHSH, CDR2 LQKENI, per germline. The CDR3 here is CASSRITGLDTGELFF. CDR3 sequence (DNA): TGTGCCAGCTCACGGATAACAGGTCTCGACACCGGGGAGCTGTTTTTT.

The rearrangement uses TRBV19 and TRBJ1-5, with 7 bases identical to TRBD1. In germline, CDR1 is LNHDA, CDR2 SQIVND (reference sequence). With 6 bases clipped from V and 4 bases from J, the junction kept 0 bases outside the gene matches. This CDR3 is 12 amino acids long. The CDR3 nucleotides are TGTGCCAGTAGACAGGGGAATCAGCCCCAGCATTTT. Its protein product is CASRQGNQPQHF.

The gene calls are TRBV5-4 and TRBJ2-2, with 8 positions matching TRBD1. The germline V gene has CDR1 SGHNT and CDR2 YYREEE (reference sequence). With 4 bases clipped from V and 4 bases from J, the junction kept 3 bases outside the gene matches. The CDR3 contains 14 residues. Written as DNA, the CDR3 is TGTGCCAGCAGCACGGGACAGGCCACCGGGGAGCTGTTTTTT. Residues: CASSTGQATGELFF.

CDR3 amino acids: CASSLAGRVEPQHF. The CDR3 DNA reads TGTGCCAGCAGCTTAGCGGGGAGGGTGGAGCCCCAGCATTTT. This chain links TRBV7-9 with TRBJ1-5; D ambiguous. The ends were cut back, 0 bases at V and 8 bases at J, with 11 bases in the middle. CDR1 SEHNR and CDR2 FQNEAQ come from the germline V gene (reference sequence). This CDR3 contains 14 residues.

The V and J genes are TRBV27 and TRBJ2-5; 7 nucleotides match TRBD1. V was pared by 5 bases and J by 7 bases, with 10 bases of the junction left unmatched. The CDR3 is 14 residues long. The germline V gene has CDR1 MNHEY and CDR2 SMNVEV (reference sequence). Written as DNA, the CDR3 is TGTGCCAGCAGTGCCCGGACAGGTCAGAGGACCCAGTACTTC. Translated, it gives CASSARTGQRTQYF.

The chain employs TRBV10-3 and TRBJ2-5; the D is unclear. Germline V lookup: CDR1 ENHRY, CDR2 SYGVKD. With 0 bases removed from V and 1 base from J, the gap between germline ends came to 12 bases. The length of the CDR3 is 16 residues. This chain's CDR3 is CAISESLLRGQETQYF. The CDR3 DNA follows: TGTGCCATCAGTGAGTCCCTTTTGCGTGGCCAAGAGACCCAGTACTTC.

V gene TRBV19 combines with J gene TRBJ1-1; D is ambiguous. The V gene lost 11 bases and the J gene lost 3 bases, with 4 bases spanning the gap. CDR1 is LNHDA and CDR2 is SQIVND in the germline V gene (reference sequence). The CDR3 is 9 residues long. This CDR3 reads CAGHTEAFF. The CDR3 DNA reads TGTGCCGGGCACACTGAAGCTTTCTTT.

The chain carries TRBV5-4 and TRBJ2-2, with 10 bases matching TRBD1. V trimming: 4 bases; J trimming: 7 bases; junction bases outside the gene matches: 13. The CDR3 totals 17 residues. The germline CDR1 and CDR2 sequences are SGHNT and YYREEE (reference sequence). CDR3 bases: TGTGCCAGCAGCACCAAGACAGGGGGCGATGGTAACGGGGAGCTGTTTTTT. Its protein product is CASSTKTGGDGNGELFF.

CDR3 region: CASSFRTGGEETQYF. Here the CDR3 DNA reads TGTGCCAGCAGTTTTCGGACGGGGGGGGAAGAGACCCAGTACTTC. The J gene is TRBJ2-5, the V gene TRBV11-2; TRBD2 matches at 8 bases. The length of the CDR3 is 15 residues. The V segment lost 6 bases and the J segment 3 bases; nucleotides outside the gene matches: 9. Germline V gene lookup returns CDR1 SGHAT and CDR2 FQNNGV.

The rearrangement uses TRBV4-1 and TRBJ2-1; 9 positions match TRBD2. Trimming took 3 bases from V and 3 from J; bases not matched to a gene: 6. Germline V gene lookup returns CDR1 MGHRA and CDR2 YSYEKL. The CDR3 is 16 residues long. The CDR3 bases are TGCGCCAGCAGCCACGCGGGAGGGTCCCTCTACAATGAGCAGTTCTTC. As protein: CASSHAGGSLYNEQFF.

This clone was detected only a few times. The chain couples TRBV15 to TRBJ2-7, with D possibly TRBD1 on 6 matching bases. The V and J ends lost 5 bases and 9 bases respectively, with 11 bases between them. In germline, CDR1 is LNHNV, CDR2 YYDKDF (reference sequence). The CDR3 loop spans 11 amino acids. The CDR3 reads CATSEGERQYF. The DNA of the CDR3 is TGTGCCACCAGCGAGGGGGAGAGGCAGTACTTC.

CDR3 region: CASSNTSSYEQYF. The CDR3 DNA is TGTGCCAGCAGCAACACATCATCCTACGAGCAGTACTTC. The rearrangement uses TRBV21-1 and TRBJ2-7; the D call in the table, TRBD1, was not verified against the DNA. TRBV21-1 is assigned pseudogene status. The length of the CDR3 is 13 residues.

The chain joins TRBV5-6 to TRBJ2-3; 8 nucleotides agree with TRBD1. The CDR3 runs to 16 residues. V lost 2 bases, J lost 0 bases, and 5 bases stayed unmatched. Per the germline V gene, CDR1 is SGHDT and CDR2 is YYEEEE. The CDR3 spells CASSFDRTGSTDTQYF. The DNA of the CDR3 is TGTGCCAGCAGCTTCGATAGGACAGGGAGCACAGATACGCAGTATTTT. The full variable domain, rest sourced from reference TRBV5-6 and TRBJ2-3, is DAGVTQSPTHLIKTRGQQVTLRCSPKSGHDTVSWYQQALGQGPQFIFQYYEEEERQRGNFPDRFSGHQFPNYSSELNVNALLLGDSALYLCASSFDRTGSTDTQYFGPGTRLTVL.

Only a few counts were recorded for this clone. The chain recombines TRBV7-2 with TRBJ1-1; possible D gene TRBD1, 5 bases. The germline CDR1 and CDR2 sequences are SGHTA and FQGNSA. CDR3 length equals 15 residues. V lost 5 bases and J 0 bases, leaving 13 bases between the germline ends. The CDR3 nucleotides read TGTGCCAGCAGCCCCTGGGGGGTAATGAACACTGAAGCTTTCTTT. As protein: CASSPWGVMNTEAFF.

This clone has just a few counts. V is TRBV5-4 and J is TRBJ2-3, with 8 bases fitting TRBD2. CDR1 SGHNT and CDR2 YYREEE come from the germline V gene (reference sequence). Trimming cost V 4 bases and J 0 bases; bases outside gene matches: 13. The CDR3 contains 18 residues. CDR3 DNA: TGTGCCAGCAGCCCACGGGGGGGTAGCAGATCTAGCACAGATACGCAGTATTTT. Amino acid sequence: CASSPRGGSRSSTDTQYF.

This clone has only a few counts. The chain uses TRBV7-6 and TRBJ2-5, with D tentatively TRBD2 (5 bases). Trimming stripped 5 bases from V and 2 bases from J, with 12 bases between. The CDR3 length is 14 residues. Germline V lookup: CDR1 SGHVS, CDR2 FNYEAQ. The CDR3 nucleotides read TGTGCCAGCAGCCAAAGCGGATCACAAGAGACCCAGTACTTC. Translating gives CASSQSGSQETQYF.

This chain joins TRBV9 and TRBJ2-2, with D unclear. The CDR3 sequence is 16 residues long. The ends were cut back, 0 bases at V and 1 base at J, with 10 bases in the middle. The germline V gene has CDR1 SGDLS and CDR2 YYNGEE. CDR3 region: CASSVASAENTGELFF. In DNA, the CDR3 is TGTGCCAGCAGCGTAGCTAGTGCAGAGAACACCGGGGAGCTGTTTTTT.

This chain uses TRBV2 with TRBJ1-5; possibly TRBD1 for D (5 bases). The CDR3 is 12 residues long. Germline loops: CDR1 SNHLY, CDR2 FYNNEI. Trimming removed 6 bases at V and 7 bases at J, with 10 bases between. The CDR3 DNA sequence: TGTGCCAGCAGCGCCGACAGCCAGCCCCAGCATTTT. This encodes CASSADSQPQHF.

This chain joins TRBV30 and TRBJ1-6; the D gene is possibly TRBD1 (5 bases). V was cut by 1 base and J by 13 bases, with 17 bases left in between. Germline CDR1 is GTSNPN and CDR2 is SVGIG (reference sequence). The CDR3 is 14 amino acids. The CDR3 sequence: CAWSGGTPGAPLHF. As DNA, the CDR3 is TGTGCCTGGAGTGGAGGGACCCCGGGAGCGCCCCTCCACTTT.